The clone carrying this T cell receptor beta chain occurred many times. The antigen remains unidentified. Amplification of TCR beta CDR3 regions used RNA as the template. The TCR CDR3 first-round RT-PCR relied on the HTBI primer set. TCRdb recomputed calls from the multiplex PCR reads with MiXCR, one row per CDR3 protein. The sample lists approximately 600,000 distinct CDR3 sequences, around 15% occurring once. The source of the sample is a study of T cells in Graves' hyperthyroidism and ophthalmopathy. Study results and limitations: Ophthalmopathy could be told apart from stable hyperthyroidism with a 13 V-J model.

The CDR3 contains 13 residues. V was cut by 0 bases and J by 3 bases, with 9 bases left in between. The V gene's germline CDR1 is DFQATT and CDR2 SNEGSKA (reference sequence). The chain uses TRBV20-1 and TRBJ2-7; maybe TRBD2 (6 bases). Sequencing was carried out using blood. This TCR was recovered from a woman in her thirties or forties with Graves' ophthalmopathy. The CDR3 DNA reads TGCAGTGCTAGAGACATTAGCGGCTACGAGCAGTACTTC. Translating gives CSARDISGYEQYF.